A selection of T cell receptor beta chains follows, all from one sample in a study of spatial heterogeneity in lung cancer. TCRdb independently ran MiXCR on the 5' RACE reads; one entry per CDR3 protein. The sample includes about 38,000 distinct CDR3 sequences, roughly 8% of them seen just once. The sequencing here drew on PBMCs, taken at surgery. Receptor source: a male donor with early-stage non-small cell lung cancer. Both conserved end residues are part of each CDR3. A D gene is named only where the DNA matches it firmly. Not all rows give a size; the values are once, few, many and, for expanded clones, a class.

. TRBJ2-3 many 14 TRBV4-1 CASSQDTTGDTQYF TGCGCCAGCAGCCAAGATACCACGGGAGATACGCAGTATTTT
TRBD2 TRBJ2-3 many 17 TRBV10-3 CAISERTTSGSTDTQYF TGTGCCATCAGTGAGAGAACGACTAGCGGGAGCACAGATACGCAGTATTTT
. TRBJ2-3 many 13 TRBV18 CASSPPSIDTQYF TGTGCCAGCTCACCACCGAGCATAGATACGCAGTATTTT
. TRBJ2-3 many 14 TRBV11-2 CASSLGYSTDTQYF TGTGCCAGCAGCCTAGGGTATAGCACAGATACGCAGTATTTT
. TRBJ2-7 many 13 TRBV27 CASSLVNGYEQYF TGTGCCAGCAGTTTAGTAAACGGCTACGAGCAGTACTTC
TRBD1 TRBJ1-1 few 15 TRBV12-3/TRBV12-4 CASSLTTGGRTEAFF TGTGCCAGCAGTTTAACGACAGGGGGACGTACTGAAGCTTTCTTT
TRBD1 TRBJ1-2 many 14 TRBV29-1 CSAETGTANYGYTF TGCAGCGCAGAAACCGGGACAGCTAACTATGGCTACACCTTC
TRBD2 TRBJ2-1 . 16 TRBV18 CASSPTLAGGTDEQFF TGTGCCAGCTCACCGACACTAGCGGGGGGGACTGATGAGCAGTTCTTC
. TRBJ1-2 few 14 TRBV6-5 CASRAAGSKGGYTF TGTGCCAGCAGAGCCGCTGGAAGCAAGGGTGGCTACACCTTC
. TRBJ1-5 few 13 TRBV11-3 CASSLDRYQPQHF TGTGCCAGCAGCTTAGATCGGTATCAGCCCCAGCATTTT
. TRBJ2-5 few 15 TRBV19 CASSIWTGTAGTQYF TGTGCCAGTAGTATCTGGACCGGGACGGCAGGGACCCAGTACTTC
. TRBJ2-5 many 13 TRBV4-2 CASSQNLQETQYF TGTGCCAGCAGCCAAAACTTGCAAGAGACCCAGTACTTC
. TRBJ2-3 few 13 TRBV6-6 CASSSSGPDTQYF .
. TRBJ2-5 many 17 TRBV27 CASSPHSDRSYQETQYF TGTGCCAGCAGCCCTCACTCCGACAGAAGTTACCAAGAGACCCAGTACTTC
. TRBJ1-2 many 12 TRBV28 CATNQGNYGYTF TGTGCCACCAATCAGGGGAACTATGGCTACACCTTC
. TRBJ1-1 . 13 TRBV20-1 CSARASQSTEAFF TGCAGTGCTAGAGCCTCGCAGTCCACTGAAGCTTTCTTT
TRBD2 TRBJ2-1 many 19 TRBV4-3 CASSQDLLAGSSSYNEQFF TGCGCCAGCAGCCAAGATCTCCTAGCGGGGTCAAGCTCCTACAATGAGCAGTTCTTC
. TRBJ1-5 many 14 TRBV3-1 CASSQAPAGQPQHF TGTGCCAGCAGCCAAGCTCCCGCGGGTCAGCCCCAGCATTTT
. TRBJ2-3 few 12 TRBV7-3 CASAAGGRAQYF TGTGCCAGCGCGGCTGGTGGTAGAGCGCAGTATTTT
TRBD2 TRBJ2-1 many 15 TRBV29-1 CSVDQTAGSYNEQFF TGCAGCGTTGACCAGACAGCGGGATCCTACAATGAGCAGTTCTTC
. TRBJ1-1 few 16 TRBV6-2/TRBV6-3 CASSYSMRGVNTEAFF TGTGCCAGCAGTTACTCGATGAGGGGAGTGAACACTGAAGCTTTCTTT
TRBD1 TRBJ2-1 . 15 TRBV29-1 CSQISGGYPYNEQFF TGCAGCCAAATCTCAGGGGGCTATCCCTACAATGAGCAGTTCTTC
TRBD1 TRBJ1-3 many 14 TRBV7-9 CASSSTGGENTIYF TGTGCCAGCAGCTCAACAGGGGGGGAAAACACCATATATTTT
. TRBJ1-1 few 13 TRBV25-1 CASSESNRVEAFF TGTGCCAGCAGTGAATCAAACAGGGTTGAAGCTTTCTTT
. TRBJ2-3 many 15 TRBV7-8 CASSPGTFRTDTQYF TGTGCCAGCAGCCCCGGGACCTTCCGCACAGATACGCAGTATTTT
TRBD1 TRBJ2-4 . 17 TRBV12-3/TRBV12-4 CASSNRQGAGTKNIQYF TGTGCCAGCAGTAACAGACAGGGGGCGGGGACCAAAAACATTCAGTACTTC
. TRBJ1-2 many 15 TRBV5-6 CASSLASVRIYGYTF TGTGCCAGCAGCTTGGCCTCCGTCCGGATCTATGGCTACACCTTC
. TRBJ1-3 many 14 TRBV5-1 CASSPKEGGNTIYF TGCGCCAGCAGCCCGAAGGAGGGTGGAAACACCATATATTTT
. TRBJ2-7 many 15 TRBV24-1 CATSDFGQGSDEQYF TGTGCCACCAGTGATTTTGGGCAGGGGAGCGACGAGCAGTACTTC
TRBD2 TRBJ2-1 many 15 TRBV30 CAWSVEAGGYNEQFF TGTGCCTGGAGTGTAGAGGCGGGGGGCTACAATGAGCAGTTCTTC
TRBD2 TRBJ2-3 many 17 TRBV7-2 CASSAQALAGVTDTQYF TGTGCCAGCAGCGCCCAAGCTCTAGCGGGGGTCACAGATACGCAGTATTTT
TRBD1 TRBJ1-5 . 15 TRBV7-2 CASSLGTGYGQPQHF TGTGCCAGCAGCCTCGGGACAGGGTACGGTCAGCCCCAGCATTTT
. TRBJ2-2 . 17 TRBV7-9 CASSPKGDREGTGELFF TGTGCCAGCAGCCCGAAGGGGGACCGTGAGGGCACCGGGGAGCTGTTTTTT
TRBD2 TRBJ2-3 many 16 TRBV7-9 CASSIGLAGTTDTQYF TGTGCCAGCAGCATCGGACTAGCGGGGACCACAGATACGCAGTATTTT
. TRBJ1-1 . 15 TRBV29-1 CSVENRVLIGTEAFF TGCAGCGTTGAGAACAGGGTCCTTATCGGCACTGAAGCTTTCTTT
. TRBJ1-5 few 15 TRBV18 CASSPDSRGNQPQHF TGTGCCAGCTCACCCGACAGTCGTGGCAATCAGCCCCAGCATTTT
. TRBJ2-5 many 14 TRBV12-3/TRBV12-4 CASRTAGTQETQYF TGTGCCAGCAGGACGGCCGGGACCCAAGAGACCCAGTACTTC
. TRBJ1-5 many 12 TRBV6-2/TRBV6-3 CASSLQGQPQHF TGTGCCAGCAGTCTCCAGGGTCAGCCCCAGCATTTT
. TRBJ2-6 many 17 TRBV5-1 CASSTDKGRPGANVLTF TGCGCCAGCAGCACGGATAAGGGGCGCCCTGGGGCCAACGTCCTGACTTTC
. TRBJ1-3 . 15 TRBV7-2 CASSYGGRVGNTIYF TGTGCCAGCAGCTATGGGGGTCGTGTGGGAAACACCATATATTTT
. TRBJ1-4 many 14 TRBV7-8 CASSTGQTREKLFF TGTGCCAGCAGTACAGGACAGACCAGAGAAAAACTGTTTTTT
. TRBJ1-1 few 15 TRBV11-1 CASSFGQNMNTEAFF TGTGCCAGCAGCTTTGGGCAGAACATGAACACTGAAGCTTTCTTT
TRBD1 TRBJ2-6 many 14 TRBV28 CASRTGVGANVLTF TGTGCCAGCAGGACAGGGGTTGGGGCCAACGTCCTGACTTTC
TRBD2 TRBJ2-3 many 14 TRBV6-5 CATKAGKSTDTQYF TGTGCCACTAAAGCGGGAAAGAGCACAGATACGCAGTATTTT
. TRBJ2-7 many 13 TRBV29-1 CSVEGAASRMQYF TGCAGCGTTGAAGGCGCAGCCTCGAGGATGCAGTACTTC
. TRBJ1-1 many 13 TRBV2 CASTGERNTEAFF TGTGCCAGCACAGGGGAAAGGAACACTGAAGCTTTCTTT
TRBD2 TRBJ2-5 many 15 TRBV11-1 CASSLEGLWMETQYF TGTGCCAGCAGCTTAGAGGGACTATGGATGGAGACCCAGTACTTC
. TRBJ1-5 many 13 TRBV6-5 CASSLSGDQPQHF TGTGCCAGCAGTCTCTCGGGGGATCAGCCCCAGCATTTT
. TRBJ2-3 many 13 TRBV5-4 CASSSAGRDTQYF TGTGCCAGCAGCTCCGCAGGCCGAGATACGCAGTATTTT
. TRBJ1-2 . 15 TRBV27 CASSGISRGIYGYTF TGTGCCAGCAGTGGGATATCCAGAGGAATCTATGGCTACACCTTC